The clone carrying this T cell receptor beta chain came up once. Its antigen is currently unknown. Blood got drawn at baseline, again on cycle 4 day 1, and then on cycle 7 day 1. The source of the sample is a study of OX40 agonist ivuxolimab in advanced cancers. Looking at the study overall: Partial responses were seen in three patients, one with hepatocellular carcinoma and two with cutaneous melanoma. Study outcomes and limitations: In the 0.1 to 3.0 mg/kg range, CD4+ and CD8+ blood T cells had expanded clonally by week 6.

The assay was immunoSEQ multiplex PCR, and TCRdb's table has in-frame clones only and misses some. The table shows approximately 42,000 clones, with about 81% occurring only once. Looked up from germline, CDR1 is MDHEN and CDR2 is SYDVKM. The CDR3 length is 15 residues. V lost 7 bases to trimming and J lost 4 bases, with 19 bases between them. Source: CD4+ or CD8+ T cells sorted from blood, taken in a trial of the OX40 agonist ivuxolimab. The clonotype comes from an adult with an advanced solid tumor such as melanoma, head and neck, liver or kidney cancer. The chain couples TRBV28 to TRBJ1-2, with a tentative D call TRBD1 (5 bases). The CDR3 reads CASTLGAAPFYGYTF. The CDR3 nucleotides are TGTGCCAGCACCCTAGGGGCAGCACCCTTCTATGGCTACACCTTC.